This T cell receptor (beta chain) originates from a study of cytomegalovirus exposure and HLA in healthy donors. Whole-study results and caveats: Productive status was seen about 90% or about 30% of the time for most TCR beta V segments in an earlier analysis.

Comment on this clone: What it binds is not known.

Researchers ran the PCR with 60 Vbeta and 13 Jbeta primers. Clones were read by immunoSEQ multiplex PCR, and TCRdb kept only the in-frame ones, dropping some. Among about 180,000 clones listed, about 80% were seen once. Sequencing used PBMCs. This TCR was recovered from a man aged 25 to 40 in good health and CMV-seropositive.

CDR3 region: CAWSRLQNTGELFF. CDR3 bases: TGTGCCTGGAGTAGACTTCAGAACACCGGGGAGCTGTTTTTT. V is TRBV30 and J is TRBJ2-2; D gene unclear. The germline V gene encodes CDR1 GTSNPN and CDR2 SVGIG (reference sequence). The V and J ends lost 2 bases and 1 base respectively, with 8 bases between them. The CDR3 spans 14 residues.